The next 29 T cell receptor beta chains were all read from a single sample in a study of regulatory T cells in long-lasting Graves disease. The TCR beta library used iRepertoire HTBI primers with Arm-PCR amplification of CDR3. TCRdb reprocessed the multiplex PCR reads with MiXCR, giving one entry per CDR3 protein. Found here are 650,000 to 850,000 distinct CDR3 sequences, around 32% of them singletons; the top ten hold 40% to 50%. As for time point: persistent/refractory GD, antithyroid drugs over 5 years with positive TRAb. The TCR library was made from RNA that had been extracted from PBMCs in TRIzol. The specimen was peripheral blood mononuclear cells (PBMCs), collected when the disease was refractory, from a patient treated with antithyroid drugs. The receptors shown here come from a female donor with Graves disease.

The sample holds a few counts of this clonotype. Here the CDR3 reads CASSGRYEQYF. The CDR3 region has the DNA TGTGCCAGTAGCGGGCGCTACGAGCAGTACTTC. This chain links TRBV19 with TRBJ2-7; unclear D gene. The length of the CDR3 is 11 residues. V was trimmed by 6 bases and J by 3 bases, leaving 6 bases between them. CDR1 and CDR2 from the germline V gene are LNHDA and SQIVND (reference sequence).

Here the CDR3 DNA reads TGTGCCAGCAGCGGCACGGGCAGGGACGCCTATGGCTACACCTTC. It yields the protein CASSGTGRDAYGYTF. This rearrangement joins TRBV13 to TRBJ1-2, with a tentative D call TRBD1 (5 bases). The CDR3 runs to 15 residues. Germline V gives CDR1 PRHDT, CDR2 FYEKMQ (reference sequence). The ends were cut back, 5 bases at V and 4 bases at J, with 17 bases in the middle. Combining the CDR3 with reference TRBV13 and TRBJ1-2 gives the whole variable domain AAGVIQSPRHLIKEKRETATLKCYPIPRHDTVYWYQQGPGQDPQFLISFYEKMQSDKGSIPDRFSAQQFSDYHSELNMSSLELGDSALYFCASSGTGRDAYGYTFGSGTRLTVV.

This clonotype was seen just once. The chain combines TRBV3-1 with TRBJ1-3; D is perhaps TRBD1 (5 bases). V lost 4 bases to trimming and J lost 2 bases, with 12 bases between them. The CDR3 is 15 amino acids. The germline V gene encodes CDR1 LGHDT and CDR2 YNNKEL (reference sequence). In DNA, the CDR3 is TGTGCCAGCAGCCTCCAAGGGGAAGCTGGAAACACCATATATTTT. Its translation is CASSLQGEAGNTIYF.

The chain uses TRBV12-3 or TRBV12-4 and TRBJ2-2; TRBD2 matches at 8 bases. This CDR3 is built from 15 residues. J was trimmed by 2 bases and V by 6 bases; bases with no gene match: 5. CDR3 amino acids: CASSLAGLNTGELFF. The CDR3 DNA reads as TGTGCCAGCAGCCTAGCGGGTTTAAACACCGGGGAGCTGTTTTTT.

This clonotype was seen repeatedly, ten times or more. The chain recombines TRBV2 with TRBJ1-4, with a possible D match to TRBD1 (6 bases). CDR3 length equals 12 residues. CDR1 and CDR2 (germline): SNHLY, FYNNEI. V was pared by 8 bases and J by 7 bases, with 11 bases between. The CDR3 DNA is TGTGCCAGCGCGGGGGCCGGTGAAAAACTGTTTTTT. Translating it yields CASAGAGEKLFF.

The CDR3 DNA follows: TGTGCCTGGAGTAACCCGGTGGTGTCTAGCGTCTACGAGCAGTACTTC. Translating gives CAWSNPVVSSVYEQYF. The genes are TRBV30 and TRBJ2-7; D may be TRBD2 (6 bases). Germline V lookup: CDR1 GTSNPN, CDR2 SVGIG (reference sequence). V lost 2 bases and J 3 bases, leaving 20 bases between the germline ends. This CDR3 region has 16 residues.

This clonotype has ten or more counts. The V gene is TRBV12-3 or TRBV12-4, the J gene TRBJ2-7; 8 positions agree with TRBD1. This CDR3 comprises 15 residues. V lost 8 bases, J lost 2 bases, and 11 bases stayed unmatched. The CDR3 DNA reads as TGTGCCAGCCAAGGGGATACAGGGGGAACCTACGAGCAGTACTTC. Residues: CASQGDTGGTYEQYF.

This clonotype was counted at least ten times. The rearrangement joins TRBV12-3 or TRBV12-4 to TRBJ1-6; D uncertain. Trimming took 7 bases from V and 5 from J, leaving 12 bases between them. The CDR3 loop spans 14 amino acids. The CDR3 DNA follows: TGTGCCAGCAAAAGGACTGGCAATAATTCACCCCTCCACTTT. It yields the protein CASKRTGNNSPLHF.

This clonotype was counted ten times or more. V usage is TRBV6-5 and J usage is TRBJ2-5, with 7 bases identical to TRBD1. Per germline, CDR1 MNHEY and CDR2 SVGAGI. This CDR3 has 15 amino acids. V lost 5 bases to trimming and J lost 4 bases; unmatched junction nucleotides: 10. DNA for the CDR3: TGTGCCAGCAGTATCTCGACAGGGAAGGGAGAGACCCAGTACTTC. It encodes CASSISTGKGETQYF.

The V call is TRBV6-1, the J call TRBJ1-1, with TRBD1 as a possible D gene (5 bases). The ends were cut back, 6 bases at V and 6 bases at J, with 17 bases in the middle. Germline assignment: CDR1 MNHNS and CDR2 SASEGT. The CDR3 has 14 residues. The CDR3 here is CASSRATVPAEAFF. The CDR3 bases are TGTGCCAGCAGCCGGGCGACAGTCCCCGCTGAAGCTTTCTTT.

The chain carries TRBV6-2 or TRBV6-3 and TRBJ1-1; 12 nucleotides match TRBD1. Germline CDR1 MNHEY, CDR2 SVGEGT. The V segment lost 6 bases and the J segment 4 bases; nucleotides outside the gene matches: 9. CDR3 length: 16 residues. This chain's CDR3 is CASSLEGTGGITEAFF. DNA of the CDR3: TGTGCCAGCAGCCTCGAGGGGACAGGGGGCATCACTGAAGCTTTCTTT.

This clonotype was detected a few times. The chain links TRBV18 to TRBJ1-1, with 7 bases identical to TRBD1. This CDR3 comprises 15 residues. V gave up 3 bases and J gave up 4 bases; unmatched junction bases: 8. Germline V gene sequence: CDR1 KGHSH, CDR2 LQKENI. CDR3 region: CASSPSRGVGTEAFF. The CDR3 nucleotides are TGTGCCAGCTCACCTTCCAGGGGGGTCGGCACTGAAGCTTTCTTT.

The rearrangement links TRBV2 to TRBJ2-1, with 9 bases identical to TRBD1. The CDR3 has 14 residues. Germline CDR1 reads SNHLY; CDR2 reads FYNNEI. The J segment lost 8 bases and the V segment lost 5 bases, leaving 7 bases of the junction unmatched. The chain's CDR3 is CASSPGTGRDEQFF. DNA of the CDR3: TGTGCCAGCAGTCCGGGGACAGGGAGAGATGAGCAGTTCTTC.

The J gene is TRBJ2-7, the V gene TRBV5-1; 7 bases agree with TRBD1. V was pared by 4 bases and J by 0 bases, with 10 bases of the junction left unmatched. The germline CDR1 and CDR2 sequences are SGHRS and YFSETQ. CDR3 length: 16 amino acids. The CDR3 reads CASSPSPTGASYEQYF. The DNA for the CDR3 is TGCGCCAGCAGCCCGTCCCCAACAGGGGCCTCCTACGAGCAGTACTTC.

About this clonotype: A read error may account for a junction end that differs from germline. The chain combines TRBV6-6 with TRBJ1-1; perhaps TRBD1 as D (5 bases). Germline lookup yields CDR1 MNHNY and CDR2 SVGAGI (reference sequence). The CDR3 length is 11 residues. CDR3 region: CASSYSGREYF. The CDR3 nucleotides are TGTGCCAGCAGTTACTCGGGCAGGGAGTACTTT.

This sequence joins TRBV29-1 and TRBJ1-1; unclear D gene. Germline CDR1 reads SQVTM; CDR2 reads ANQGSEA. The CDR3 contains 11 residues. V was pared by 5 bases and J by 7 bases, with 11 bases between. The CDR3 region is CSVRLDGEAFF. The CDR3 nucleotides read TGCAGCGTTCGGCTGGACGGTGAAGCTTTCTTT.

The CDR3, as DNA: TGCGCCAGCAGCTTCCGACGCCCCTACGAGCAGTACTTC. It encodes CASSFRRPYEQYF. J is TRBJ2-7 and V is TRBV5-1, with unresolved D. The V end lost 2 bases, the J end lost 2 bases, and 8 bases lay between the germline ends. The CDR3 has 13 amino acids. The germline gives CDR1 SGHRS, CDR2 YFSETQ.

The chain is built from TRBV2 and TRBJ1-1; D gene unclear. Trimming removed 10 bases from V and 1 base from J, with 13 bases in between. CDR1 and CDR2 (germline): SNHLY, FYNNEI. This CDR3 has 13 amino acids. The CDR3 sequence is CAKGLGRNTEAFF. DNA for the CDR3: TGTGCCAAGGGCCTCGGGCGGAACACTGAAGCTTTCTTT.

In this sample, this clonotype turned up many times. The chain uses TRBV13 and TRBJ1-2; no reliable D call. Germline CDR1 PRHDT, CDR2 FYEKMQ (reference sequence). This CDR3 contains 13 residues. The V end lost 7 bases, the J end lost 9 bases, and 18 bases lay between the germline ends. The CDR3 region is CASTVRMDGRYTF. The CDR3 nucleotides read TGTGCCAGCACCGTCAGGATGGACGGACGCTACACCTTC. The whole variable domain, remainder taken from reference TRBV13 and TRBJ1-2, is AAGVIQSPRHLIKEKRETATLKCYPIPRHDTVYWYQQGPGQDPQFLISFYEKMQSDKGSIPDRFSAQQFSDYHSELNMSSLELGDSALYFCASTVRMDGRYTFGSGTRLTVV.

The CDR3 nucleotides read TGTGCCAGCAGTTACGGGCGGTGGAAGGGACTACCCACTAGGATCTATGGCTACACCTTC. Its protein product is CASSYGRWKGLPTRIYGYTF. This chain links TRBV6-2 or TRBV6-3 with TRBJ1-2, with a weak D call TRBD1 (5 bases). This CDR3 contains 20 residues. V was clipped by 2 bases and J by 4 bases, with 29 bases between them. CDR1 is MNHEY, CDR2 SVGEGT, per germline.

A note on this clonotype: Because it lacks the conserved phenylalanine or tryptophan at the end, this CDR3 is likely a read error. The chain recombines TRBV28 with TRBJ1-1, with 7 nucleotides matching TRBD1. Looked up from germline, CDR1 is MDHEN and CDR2 is SYDVKM. The CDR3 has 14 residues. With V trimmed by 6 bases and J by 3 bases, 7 bases remained unmatched. The CDR3 loop is CASSADREDTEAFS. In DNA form, the CDR3 reads TGTGCCAGCAGCGCCGACAGGGAGGACACTGAAGCTTTCTCT.

Only a few counts were recorded for this clonotype. The chain carries TRBV11-3 and TRBJ1-5, with no clear D. Deletions cut 3 bases from V and 0 bases from J, with 6 bases between. CDR1 and CDR2 (germline): SGHNT, YENEEA. There are 14 residues in the CDR3. CDR3 DNA: TGTGCCAGCAGCTTTGTCAGTAGCAATCAGCCCCAGCATTTT. Its protein is CASSFVSSNQPQHF.

This clonotype was seen ten or more times. The chain recombines TRBV20-1 with TRBJ1-5, with D possibly TRBD1 on 6 matching bases. Trimming pared 8 bases from V and 3 bases from J, leaving 14 bases between. The CDR3 extends over 13 amino acids. Germline assignment: CDR1 DFQATT and CDR2 SNEGSKA (reference sequence). In DNA, the CDR3 is TGCAGTACCCGAGGGGGGCTCAATCAGCCCCAGCATTTT. Translating gives CSTRGGLNQPQHF.

The rearrangement joins TRBV20-1 to TRBJ1-1, with D perhaps TRBD1 (5 bases). V lost 0 bases to trimming and J lost 3 bases, with 17 bases between them. The CDR3 covers 16 residues. In germline, CDR1 is DFQATT, CDR2 SNEGSKA (reference sequence). CDR3 DNA sequence: TGCAGTGCTAGAGATCGGTCCAGGGTCATAGACACTGAAGCTTTCTTT. It encodes CSARDRSRVIDTEAFF.

V and J are TRBV5-1 and TRBJ1-1, with D possibly TRBD1 on 6 matching bases. V lost 4 bases and J lost 0, with 13 bases in between. This CDR3 region has 15 residues. Germline loops: CDR1 SGHRS, CDR2 YFSETQ. The CDR3 region has the DNA TGCGCCAGCAGCGTTACTTGGGGGCTGAACACTGAAGCTTTCTTT. Translated, it gives CASSVTWGLNTEAFF.

V is TRBV10-3 and J is TRBJ2-7; 7 bases match TRBD2. CDR3 length: 14 amino acids. With 5 bases clipped from V and 4 bases from J, the junction kept 8 bases outside the gene matches. Germline V CDR1 and CDR2: ENHRY, SYGVKD. The CDR3: CAISPRGRGYEQYF. The CDR3 region has the DNA TGTGCCATCAGTCCGCGCGGGAGAGGGTACGAGCAGTACTTC.

This clonotype was found a few times. V gene TRBV5-1 combines with J gene TRBJ1-1; 11 positions match TRBD1. The length of the CDR3 is 16 residues. The germline V gene encodes CDR1 SGHRS and CDR2 YFSETQ. The junction had 4 bases not matched to a gene; V was cut back by 2 bases and J by 1 base. DNA for the CDR3: TGCGCCAGCAGCTTCGGACAGGGGGCCGAGAACACTGAAGCTTTCTTT. Encoded protein: CASSFGQGAENTEAFF.

This clonotype occurred a few times. This sequence joins TRBV7-3 and TRBJ2-2, with TRBD2 matching 10 bases. The CDR3 contains 16 residues. Germline values: CDR1 SGHTA, CDR2 FQGTGA. After removal of 5 bases from V and 0 bases from J, the junction contained 3 bases not matched to a gene. The DNA for the CDR3 is TGTGCCAGCAGCCATACTAGCGGGACGAACACCGGGGAGCTGTTTTTT. Its protein product is CASSHTSGTNTGELFF.

The chain couples TRBV27 to TRBJ1-1, with 8 bases lining up with TRBD1. The CDR3 loop spans 14 amino acids. Germline V gives CDR1 MNHEY, CDR2 SMNVEV (reference sequence). J was trimmed by 11 bases and V by 3 bases; bases with no gene match: 11. The CDR3 loop is CASSLSRGLFDAFF. CDR3 nucleotide sequence: TGTGCCAGCAGTTTGTCCAGGGGGCTATTTGACGCTTTCTTT.